This TCR beta chain was sequenced for a study of blood T cell repertoires in COVID-19. As for the study in general: Both acute and convalescent COVID-19 samples were obtained from the United States, Italy and Spain. Sources were T cells, B-cell-depleted T cells, or PBMCs; the material itself was cDNA or gDNA.

Methods used by the authors: Amplification of reference gene primers provided the estimated nucleated cell counts. The table came from immunoSEQ multiplex PCR; TCRdb's copy has only in-frame clones and leaves some out. V and J calls and clone size follow that table, whereas D and trimming were derived from the DNA. The repertoire holds roughly 330,000 clones, with approximately 87% as singletons. V lost 0 bases and J 7 bases, leaving 19 bases between the germline ends. This CDR3 is 16 amino acids long. CDR1 is LNHNV and CDR2 is YYDKDF in the germline V gene (reference sequence). The receptor's source is a woman aged 50 to 60 with active or convalescent COVID-19. This rearrangement joins TRBV15 to TRBJ2-7, with D perhaps matching TRBD2 (6 bases). Sequencing input: peripheral blood. CDR3 residues: CATSRDPGQAAGEQYF. In DNA form, the CDR3 reads TGTGCCACCAGCAGAGATCCGGGGCAGGCCGCGGGAGAGCAGTACTTC.